This T cell receptor beta chain was profiled in a study of blood T cell repertoires in COVID-19. The assay was immunoSEQ multiplex PCR, and TCRdb's table has in-frame clones only and misses some. This sample carries 80,000 or so clones, roughly 85% of them seen once, and the ten largest clones take more than 9.5%. This CDR3 comprises 15 residues. The germline V and J ends were trimmed by 2 bases and 5 bases, with 16 bases remaining between them. Germline V gene data show CDR1 as MNHEY and CDR2 as SVGEGT. Material for sequencing was peripheral blood. This TCR derives from a man over 45 with COVID-19, enrolled during active disease. This chain links TRBV6-2 or TRBV6-3 with TRBJ2-7; possibly TRBD1 for D (8 bases). CDR3 nucleotides: TGTGCCAGCAGTTACCGACGTACAGGGGGGGACGAGCAGTACTTC. It is translated as CASSYRRTGGDEQYF.